The present T cell receptor (beta chain) was sequenced within a study of early T cells in non-severe SARS-CoV-2 infection. The overall study: Bulk RNA from unsorted whole blood was sequenced; chains were unpaired.

Each single cDNA molecule received a unique molecular identifier. Each CDR3 protein gets one entry after TCRdb re-called the 5' RACE reads with MiXCR. Counted here are about 37,000 distinct CDR3 sequences, 5.4% occurring once; the ten biggest clones make up roughly 6.3%. The CDR3 covers 14 residues. Trimming cost V 5 bases and J 8 bases; bases outside gene matches: 6. The source is an adult who was a healthcare worker with PCR-confirmed SARS-CoV-2 infection or an uninfected control (not recorded which). This chain links TRBV12-3 or TRBV12-4 with TRBJ1-6, with TRBD1 matching 7 bases. The sample was whole blood, taken at baseline. The CDR3 nucleotides are TGTGCCAGCAGTCCAAGGGGGCCTTATTCACCCCTCCACTTT. Translated, it gives CASSPRGPYSPLHF.